Listed below are T cell receptor beta chains from one sample, sequenced in a study of blood T cell repertoires in COVID-19. TCRdb's copy holds only in-frame clones and misses some; the assay was immunoSEQ multiplex PCR. Seen here are around 200,000 clones, approximately 90% observed once, and the top ten hold about 12%. The material sequenced was peripheral blood. The receptors were gathered from a woman aged 18-29 years who had recovered from COVID-19. CDR3s include the opening cysteine and the closing phenylalanine or tryptophan. A clone size is listed for some rows: how often the clone was seen (once, few, many), or a class if it is expanded.

size	V	CDR3
-	TRBV29-1	CSVDDRQNTEAFF
-	TRBV4-3	CASSPLGLAGTYNEQFF
-	TRBV28	CASSLVAYEQYF
-	TRBV7-6	CASGTPSSNEQFF
-	TRBV11-2	CASSLQGTGFFNEQFF
-	TRBV7-2	CASSPKLGGNYGYTF
-	TRBV7-8	CASSLVSREIQETQYF
-	TRBV7-2	CATTSGPYNEQFF
-	TRBV9	CASSVYVMNTEAFF
-	TRBV7-2	CASSLKNSGGWETQYF
few	TRBV13	CASGLSGTGELFF
-	TRBV5-1	CASSSDRGIKISGNTIYF